The 26 T cell receptor beta chains below all came from one sample that was sequenced in a study of regulatory T cells in long-lasting Graves disease. Time point denoted: newly diagnosed GD, antithyroid drugs for less than 3 months. With RNA extracted from PBMCs as input, the TCR library was made. The authors built TCR beta libraries using iRepertoire HTBI primers and Arm-PCR of CDR3 regions. A single record per CDR3 protein comes from TCRdb applying MiXCR to the multiplex PCR reads. The sample shows 530,000 or so distinct CDR3 sequences, approximately 13% of them seen only once. The same data also contributed to another study, on T cells in Graves' hyperthyroidism and ophthalmopathy.

The source material was peripheral blood mononuclear cells (PBMCs), sampled at new diagnosis, from a patient treated with antithyroid drugs. Every receptor here comes from a man aged 30 to 39 with Graves disease.

This clonotype was seen many times. CDR3 protein: CASSPPNDSPLHF. Here the CDR3 DNA reads TGTGCCAGCTCACCACCGAATGATTCACCCCTCCACTTT. The chain couples TRBV18 to TRBJ1-6; the D is unclear. The V gene's germline CDR1 is KGHSH and CDR2 LQKENI. CDR3 length equals 13 residues. With 0 bases removed from V and 8 bases from J, the gap between germline ends came to 5 bases.

With respect to this clonotype: With a much larger clone just one base away, this may be a read error. This chain uses TRBV20-1 with TRBJ2-1, with a tentative D call TRBD1 (6 bases). The V gene lost 6 bases and the J gene lost 10 bases, with 22 bases spanning the gap. The CDR3 length is 14 residues. In germline, CDR1 is DFQATT, CDR2 SNEGSKA (reference sequence). The CDR3 DNA reads as TGCAGTGCCCCCGGGACACAAGCAGCCTACGAGCAGTTCTTC. Residues: CSAPGTQAAYEQFF.

In this sample, this clonotype turned up many times. In nucleotides, the CDR3 is TGTGCCAGCAGTGAAATTGACAGAGGAAACACCATATATTTT. Its protein product is CASSEIDRGNTIYF. The chain couples TRBV6-1 to TRBJ1-3, with D perhaps matching TRBD1 (5 bases). The CDR3 is 14 residues long. V was trimmed by 2 bases and J by 4 bases, leaving 9 bases between them. The germline V gene has CDR1 MNHNS and CDR2 SASEGT.

This clonotype has at least ten counts. The chain has TRBV27 and TRBJ1-2; D possibly corresponds to TRBD1 (5 bases). This CDR3 contains 13 residues. CDR1 and CDR2 (germline): MNHEY, SMNVEV (reference sequence). Trimming cost V 6 bases and J 4 bases, with 12 bases left between them. In DNA, the CDR3 is TGTGCCAGCAGCACCGGGACCAGCTATGGCTACACCTTC. Residues: CASSTGTSYGYTF.

At least ten counts were recorded for this clonotype. V usage is TRBV5-6 and J usage is TRBJ1-1; tentative D call: TRBD1 (5 bases). The germline CDR1 and CDR2 sequences are SGHDT and YYEEEE. The CDR3 loop spans 14 amino acids. Trimming cost V 3 bases and J 6 bases, with 15 bases left between them. For the CDR3, the DNA is TGTGCCAGCAGCTCCCAGGGTGTTTGGCCTGAAGCTTTCTTT. This gives the protein CASSSQGVWPEAFF.

This clonotype has only a few counts. The V and J genes are TRBV13 and TRBJ1-1; D ambiguous. Trimming stripped 5 bases from V and 6 bases from J, with 13 bases between. CDR1 and CDR2 (germline): PRHDT, FYEKMQ (reference sequence). This CDR3 contains 13 residues. The CDR3 region has the DNA TGTGCCAGCAGCCGACGGGGAGACGCTGAAGCTTTCTTT. It specifies CASSRRGDAEAFF.

This clonotype occurred many times. The V and J genes are TRBV12-3 or TRBV12-4 and TRBJ1-1, with 8 bases matching TRBD1. This CDR3 contains 14 residues. The J segment lost 8 bases and the V segment lost 6 bases, leaving 11 bases of the junction unmatched. The CDR3 reads CASRTGTGPLEAFF. As DNA, the CDR3 is TGTGCCAGCAGGACCGGGACAGGCCCCTTAGAAGCTTTCTTT.

This clonotype occurred many times. The V call is TRBV9, the J call TRBJ2-7; D may correspond to TRBD1 or TRBD2 (5 bases each). V lost 0 bases, J lost 2 bases, and 12 bases lay in between. CDR3 size: 15 residues. Germline lookup yields CDR1 SGDLS and CDR2 YYNGEE. The DNA for the CDR3 is TGTGCCAGCAGCGTAGATCCAGGGACGGCCTACGAGCAGTACTTC. Translation: CASSVDPGTAYEQYF.

The V and J genes are TRBV5-1 and TRBJ1-1, with TRBD1 matching 8 bases. The CDR3 is made up of 16 amino acids. The V gene's germline CDR1 is SGHRS and CDR2 YFSETQ. V trimming: 3 bases; J trimming: 0 bases; junction bases outside the gene matches: 7. This CDR3 reads CASSYIYRGMNTEAFF. The CDR3, as DNA: TGCGCCAGCAGCTACATCTACAGGGGGATGAACACTGAAGCTTTCTTT.

This clonotype was observed at least ten times. This chain uses TRBV3-1 with TRBJ1-2; D may be TRBD1 (5 bases). Per the germline V gene, CDR1 is LGHDT and CDR2 is YNNKEL (reference sequence). The V gene lost 0 bases and the J gene lost 8 bases, with 7 bases spanning the gap. The CDR3 is 12 residues long. This CDR3 reads CASSQDWGGYTF. In DNA form, the CDR3 reads TGTGCCAGCAGCCAAGATTGGGGCGGCTACACCTTC.

This clonotype was seen at least ten times. This sequence joins TRBV5-1 and TRBJ2-1; perhaps TRBD1 as D (6 bases). V was cut by 3 bases and J by 7 bases, with 14 bases left in between. CDR3 length: 14 amino acids. Germline values: CDR1 SGHRS, CDR2 YFSETQ. The CDR3 nucleotides read TGCGCCAGCAGCTCATACAGGGATTTTAATGAGCAGTTCTTC. Its translation is CASSSYRDFNEQFF.

This clonotype was seen repeatedly, ten times or more. CDR3 DNA sequence: TGTGCCAGCAGCGCCGGACAGGGGGCCAACTATGGCTACACCTTC. Its protein is CASSAGQGANYGYTF. The chain employs TRBV2 and TRBJ1-2, with TRBD1 matching 11 bases. CDR1 and CDR2 from the germline V gene are SNHLY and FYNNEI. There are 15 residues in the CDR3. The trim removed 6 bases at V and 2 bases at J, leaving 5 bases unmatched.

This clonotype showed up many times. The genes are TRBV27 and TRBJ2-1, with TRBD2 matching 11 bases. Germline CDR1 is MNHEY and CDR2 is SMNVEV (reference sequence). J lost 6 bases, V lost 2 bases, and 3 bases had no gene match. The CDR3 sequence is 15 residues long. The CDR3 loop is CASSLRLAGSNEQFF. Written as DNA, the CDR3 is TGTGCCAGCAGTTTACGACTAGCGGGAAGCAATGAGCAGTTCTTC.

The chain joins TRBV30 to TRBJ2-2; a weak D match, TRBD2 (6 bases). Looked up from germline, CDR1 is GTSNPN and CDR2 is SVGIG (reference sequence). This CDR3 comprises 15 residues. V was shortened by 1 base and J by 7 bases, with 16 bases between the two germline ends. The CDR3 sequence: CAWSAPGAGGGELFF. The CDR3 DNA sequence: TGTGCCTGGAGTGCCCCTGGGGCCGGGGGCGGGGAGCTGTTTTTT.

In its sample, this clonotype was seen many times. At one end the junction does not follow the germline gene, possibly because of a read error. The gene calls are TRBV14 and TRBJ2-7, with TRBD1 identical over 9 bases. This CDR3 has 15 amino acids. Per germline, CDR1 SGHDN and CDR2 FVKESK. DNA of the CDR3: TGTGCCAGCAGCCGCTCCGGGACAGGGTCCTCCGAGCAGTACTTC. Translation: CASSRSGTGSSEQYF.

There are a few counts of this clonotype. The chain recombines TRBV30 with TRBJ1-2; D unresolved. Trimming took off 3 bases at V and 2 bases at J, with 10 bases between the two ends. There are 13 residues in the CDR3. Germline V CDR1 and CDR2: GTSNPN, SVGIG (reference sequence). CDR3 protein: CAWSREINYGYTF. The CDR3 region has the DNA TGTGCCTGGAGCCGGGAGATAAACTATGGCTACACCTTC.

This clonotype was recorded a few times. This may come from a read error, since a much larger clone is one base off. This chain connects TRBV12-5 to TRBJ2-7; 10 bases fit TRBD1. The CDR3 contains 13 residues. Trimming at V came to 6 bases and at J to 5 bases, leaving 4 bases not matched to a gene. Germline CDR1 LGHNT, CDR2 FRNRAP. The CDR3 coding sequence is TGTGCTAGTGGGGACAGGGGGACGAACGAGCAGTACTTC. Its translation is CASGDRGTNEQYF.

As to this clonotype: Being one base from a much bigger clone, this may be a read error. The chain recombines TRBV27 with TRBJ1-1; TRBD1 matches 7 bases. The J segment lost 6 bases and the V segment lost 11 bases, leaving 12 bases of the junction unmatched. Germline CDR1 reads MNHEY; CDR2 reads SMNVEV (reference sequence). The CDR3 sequence is 13 residues long. The DNA of the CDR3 is TGTGCCGGTCGCCGACAGGGAGGGGCTGAAGCTTTCTTT. This gives the protein CAGRRQGGAEAFF.

At least ten counts were recorded for this clonotype. The genes are TRBV20-1 and TRBJ2-3, with TRBD2 matching over 16 bases. CDR1 and CDR2 (germline): DFQATT, SNEGSKA (reference sequence). V shed 3 bases, J shed 4 bases, and the junction held 13 bases outside the gene matches. This CDR3 has 19 amino acids. The CDR3 region has the DNA TGCAGTGCTAGCGATGGGACTAGCGGGAGGGCCGTCCGCCCAGATACGCAGTATTTT. Encoded protein: CSASDGTSGRAVRPDTQYF.

This clonotype was seen many times. The chain links TRBV28 to TRBJ2-1, with D perhaps matching TRBD2 (6 bases). Germline assignment: CDR1 MDHEN and CDR2 SYDVKM. CDR3 size: 14 residues. The ends were cut back, 6 bases at V and 7 bases at J, with 16 bases in the middle. The chain's CDR3 is CASSLRAGTNEQFF. In DNA form, the CDR3 reads TGTGCCAGCAGCCTACGCGCGGGGACGAATGAGCAGTTCTTC. Together with reference TRBV28 and TRBJ2-1, the CDR3 gives the full variable domain: DVKVTQSSRYLVKRTGEKVFLECVQDMDHENMFWYRQDPGLGLRLIYFSYDVKMKEKGDIPEGYSVSREKKERFSLILESASTNQTSMYLCASSLRAGTNEQFFGPGTRLTVL.

This clonotype was seen repeatedly, ten times or more. The chain employs TRBV12-3 or TRBV12-4 and TRBJ2-7; weak D call: TRBD2 (5 bases). Trimming removed 3 bases from V and 6 bases from J, with 9 bases in between. The CDR3 covers 12 residues. The CDR3 DNA is TGTGCCAGCAGTTTCGGGAATGGCGAGCAGTACTTC. Its translation: CASSFGNGEQYF.

As to this clonotype: At one end, the junction sequence differs from germline, possibly due to a read error. CDR3 sequence reads: CASILVREYEQYF. The CDR3 nucleotides are TGTGCCAGCATCTTAGTCAGGGAATACGAGCAGTACTTC. The chain combines TRBV7-9 with TRBJ2-7; D possibly corresponds to TRBD1 (5 bases). Germline CDR1 and CDR2: SEHNR and FQNEAQ (reference sequence). This CDR3 region has 13 residues.

This clonotype was detected ten times or more. The rearrangement joins TRBV4-1 to TRBJ1-1; D ambiguous. The CDR3 covers 15 residues. Germline V gene sequence: CDR1 MGHRA, CDR2 YSYEKL. V was pared by 4 bases and J by 7 bases, with 19 bases between. The CDR3 loop is CASSPSATIGNEAFF. CDR3 DNA sequence: TGCGCCAGCAGCCCTAGTGCTACCATCGGGAATGAAGCTTTCTTT.

This clonotype was seen a handful of times. The gene calls are TRBV3-1 and TRBJ2-5, with D unclear. CDR1 and CDR2 (germline): LGHDT, YNNKEL (reference sequence). The V and J ends lost 1 base and 1 base respectively, with 7 bases between them. The CDR3 is 14 amino acids. CDR3 nucleotides: TGTGCCAGCAGCCAAGCAGTGTTCCAAGAGACCCAGTACTTC. Translating gives CASSQAVFQETQYF.

This clonotype occurred many times. Mismatch with germline at one junction end may stem from a read error. The J gene is TRBJ1-2, the V gene TRBV5-5; no definite D call. CDR3 length equals 15 residues. Germline V lookup: CDR1 SGHKS, CDR2 YYEKEE (reference sequence). The CDR3 region is CASTLGLGASYGYTF. The CDR3 DNA reads TGTGCCAGCACCTTGGGGTTGGGAGCCTCATATGGCTACACCTTC.

This clonotype has a count of ten or more. J is TRBJ2-7 and V is TRBV7-2, with D possibly called TRBD1 or TRBD2 (5 bases each). V lost 5 bases and J 2 bases, leaving 16 bases between the germline ends. There are 15 residues in the CDR3. CDR1 and CDR2 (germline): SGHTA, FQGNSA. The CDR3 sequence is CASSKHGTPTYEQYF. The CDR3 coding sequence is TGTGCCAGCAGCAAACACGGGACGCCGACCTACGAGCAGTACTTC.